This paragraph covers one TCR beta chain sequence. The V end was cut by 7 bases, the J end by 7 bases, with 16 bases between. There are 13 residues in the CDR3. The repertoire was sequenced with immunoSEQ multiplex PCR; TCRdb's copy has only in-frame clones and lacks some. The data hold 100,000 to 150,000 clones, with more than 75% observed a single time. This entry comes from a study of control samples from healthy donors and cancer patients. This clonotype was obtained from a man aged 40-55 years in good health. This chain links TRBV12-3 or TRBV12-4 with TRBJ1-2, with D tentatively TRBD1 (6 bases). What was sequenced was blood. The CDR3 sequence is CASTLLGGLGYTF. The CDR3 coding sequence is TGTGCCAGCACTCTCCTTGGGGGCCTTGGCTACACCTTC.